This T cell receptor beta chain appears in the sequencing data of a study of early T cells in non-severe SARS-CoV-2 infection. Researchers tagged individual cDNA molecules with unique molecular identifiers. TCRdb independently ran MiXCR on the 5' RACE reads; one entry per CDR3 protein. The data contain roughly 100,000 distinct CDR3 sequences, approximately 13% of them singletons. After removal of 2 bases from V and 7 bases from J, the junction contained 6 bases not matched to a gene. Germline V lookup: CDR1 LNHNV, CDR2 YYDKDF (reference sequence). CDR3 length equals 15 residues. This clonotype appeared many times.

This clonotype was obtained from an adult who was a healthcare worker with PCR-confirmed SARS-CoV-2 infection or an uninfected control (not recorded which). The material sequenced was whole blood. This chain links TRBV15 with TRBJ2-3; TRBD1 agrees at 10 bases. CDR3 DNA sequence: TGTGCCACCAGCAGATCGGGGACAGGGGAACATACGCAGTATTTT. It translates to CATSRSGTGEHTQYF.